Shown below are 18 T cell receptor beta chains from a single sample sequenced in a study of blood T cell repertoires in COVID-19. The method was immunoSEQ multiplex PCR; TCRdb's version includes in-frame clones alone and lacks a portion of them. The top ten clones hold approximately 3% of a sample with about 160,000 clones, 89% of them seen once. Sequencing was performed on peripheral blood. Receptors originate from a man aged 60 to 69 with acute or convalescent COVID-19.

Notes on this clone: The junction departs from germline at one end; a sequencing error may be responsible. CDR3 in DNA: TGTGCTAGCAGTCGGTACGCAGGGGGCACGAACACTGAAGCTTTCTTT. Amino acid sequence: CASSRYAGGTNTEAFF. This chain links TRBV7-7 with TRBJ1-1; 8 bases are a match to TRBD1. Per germline, CDR1 SSHAT and CDR2 FNYEAQ (reference sequence). This CDR3 is 16 amino acids long.

V and J are TRBV7-9 and TRBJ2-7, with a possible D match to TRBD1 (6 bases). Trimming shortened V by 3 bases and J by 0 bases, and 15 bases separated the two germline ends. This CDR3 region has 16 residues. Looked up from germline, CDR1 is SEHNR and CDR2 is FQNEAQ (reference sequence). Here the CDR3 DNA reads TGTGCCAGCAGCTTGATACAGGGCCATCTCTCCTACGAGCAGTACTTC. Amino acid sequence: CASSLIQGHLSYEQYF.

V and J are TRBV7-2 and TRBJ1-1; D uncertain. Germline V gene lookup returns CDR1 SGHTA and CDR2 FQGNSA. Trimming removed 1 base from V and 10 bases from J, with 10 bases in between. The length of the CDR3 is 12 residues. The CDR3 is CASSLDREVAFF. For the CDR3, the DNA is TGTGCCAGCAGCTTAGATAGGGAGGTAGCTTTCTTT.

The chain joins TRBV29-1 to TRBJ2-1; a possible D gene is TRBD2 (5 bases). The V gene lost 7 bases and the J gene lost 5 bases, with 6 bases spanning the gap. The CDR3 is 10 amino acids. The germline V gene has CDR1 SQVTM and CDR2 ANQGSEA. The CDR3 DNA is TGCAGCGGAGGGCACAATGAGCAGTTCTTC. This translates into CSGGHNEQFF.

The V and J genes are TRBV3-1 (or the pseudogene TRBV3-2) and TRBJ2-6; D gene unclear. Per the germline V gene, CDR1 is LGHDT and CDR2 is YNNKEL (reference sequence). Trimming took off 1 base at V and 0 bases at J, with 4 bases between the two ends. The CDR3 spans 15 residues. CDR3 region: CASSQGGSGANVLTF. The DNA of the CDR3 is TGTGCCAGCAGCCAAGGCGGCTCTGGGGCCAACGTCCTGACTTTC.

This clone was detected only once. The chain couples TRBV7-2 to TRBJ2-7, with D possibly being TRBD1 (5 bases). Trimming cost V 5 bases and J 4 bases, with 15 bases left between them. The germline CDR1 and CDR2 sequences are SGHTA and FQGNSA. The CDR3 spans 14 residues. The CDR3 protein is CASSARVSVYEQYF. The CDR3 nucleotides are TGTGCCAGCAGCGCCAGGGTTTCGGTATACGAGCAGTACTTC.

In this sample, this clone turned up once. This chain links TRBV7-9 with TRBJ1-5; possible D gene TRBD1, 5 bases. This CDR3 has 15 residues. The V gene's germline CDR1 is SEHNR and CDR2 FQNEAQ (reference sequence). V dropped 1 base and J dropped 7 bases, with 14 bases sitting between them. The CDR3: CASSLGGRRGQPQHF. The CDR3, as DNA: TGTGCCAGCAGCTTAGGAGGTCGAAGGGGACAGCCCCAGCATTTT.

The chain has TRBV14 and TRBJ2-3; TRBD2 might be the D (6 bases). V lost 6 bases and J 2 bases, leaving 12 bases between the germline ends. The germline gives CDR1 SGHDN, CDR2 FVKESK. The CDR3 is made up of 14 amino acids. This CDR3 reads CASRAQDYTDTQYF. CDR3 nucleotides: TGTGCCAGCAGAGCACAGGACTACACAGATACGCAGTATTTT. The variable domain in full, completed from reference TRBV14 and TRBJ2-3, reads EAGVTQFPSHSVIEKGQTVTLRCDPISGHDNLYWYRRVMGKEIKFLLHFVKESKQDESGMPNNRFLAERTGGTYSTLKVQPAELEDSGVYFCASRAQDYTDTQYFGPGTRLTVL.

The table lists this clone with a count of one. The gene calls are TRBV3-1 (or the pseudogene TRBV3-2) and TRBJ1-6; TRBD1 matches 12 bases. V dropped 4 bases and J dropped 6; count of bases not matched to a gene: 4. CDR3 length: 16 residues. The germline V gene has CDR1 LGHDT and CDR2 YNNKEL (reference sequence). CDR3 region: CASSPWDRGLNSPLHF. The CDR3 bases are TGTGCCAGCAGCCCCTGGGACAGGGGGCTTAATTCACCCCTCCACTTT.

The rearrangement joins TRBV19 to TRBJ1-2, with 10 bases identical to TRBD1. The length of the CDR3 is 14 residues. The V and J ends lost 9 bases and 3 bases, in that order; junction bases with no gene match: 7. Germline-derived CDR1 and CDR2 are LNHDA and SQIVND (reference sequence). DNA for the CDR3: TGTGCCAGCTTAAGGACAGGGGGGGACTATGGCTACACCTTC. Amino acid sequence: CASLRTGGDYGYTF.

The chain has TRBV25-1 and TRBJ1-6, with D possibly being TRBD1 (5 bases). The CDR3 totals 16 residues. In germline, CDR1 is MGHDK, CDR2 SYGVNS. V was shortened by 5 bases and J by 6 bases, with 17 bases between the two germline ends. The CDR3 nucleotides read TGTGCCAGCAGTCGGGCAGGTACGGGGGGTAATTCACCCCTCCACTTT. The encoded protein is CASSRAGTGGNSPLHF.

The V and J genes are TRBV7-8 and TRBJ1-1; unclear D gene. The CDR3 totals 13 residues. V lost 1 base and J lost 6, with 9 bases in between. From germline, CDR1 is SGHVS and CDR2 FQNEAQ. In DNA, the CDR3 is TGTGCCAGCAGCTTAGGTCAGATCTCTGAAGCTTTCTTT. This encodes CASSLGQISEAFF.

V gene TRBV27 combines with J gene TRBJ1-2; tentative D call: TRBD1 (5 bases). The V gene's germline CDR1 is MNHEY and CDR2 SMNVEV (reference sequence). Trimming took off 4 bases at V and 9 bases at J, with 9 bases between the two ends. The CDR3 runs to 11 residues. The CDR3 loop is CASSSGFRYTF. The CDR3 DNA reads TGTGCCAGCAGTTCAGGGTTCCGCTACACCTTC.

The J gene is TRBJ2-3, the V gene TRBV11-3, with 8 bases lining up with TRBD2. Trimming removed 1 base from V and 1 base from J; junction bases left unmatched: 4. Looked up from germline, CDR1 is SGHNT and CDR2 is YENEEA. CDR3 length: 16 residues. CDR3 protein: CASSLGRRGGTDTQYF. DNA of the CDR3: TGTGCCAGCAGCTTAGGCCGGCGGGGGGGCACAGATACGCAGTATTTT. The complete variable domain, with remaining parts taken from reference TRBV11-3 and TRBJ2-3, reads EAGVVQSPRYKIIEKKQPVAFWCNPISGHNTLYWYLQNLGQGPELLIRYENEEAVDDSQLPKDRFSAERLKGVDSTLKIQPAELGDSAVYLCASSLGRRGGTDTQYFGPGTRLTVL.

V and J are TRBV2 and TRBJ2-7, with TRBD1 identical over 8 bases. In germline, CDR1 is SNHLY, CDR2 FYNNEI. Trimming took 4 bases from V and 2 from J; bases not matched to a gene: 7. CDR3 length: 15 amino acids. The CDR3 DNA sequence: TGTGCCAGCAGTGCGGGGGACAGGCTAACCTACGAGCAGTACTTC. This translates into CASSAGDRLTYEQYF. Drawing the rest from reference TRBV2 and TRBJ2-7, the complete variable domain is EPEVTQTPSHQVTQMGQEVILRCVPISNHLYFYWYRQILGQKVEFLVSFYNNEISEKSEIFDDQFSVERPDGSNFTLKIRSTKLEDSAMYFCASSAGDRLTYEQYFGPGTRLTVT.

V gene TRBV5-8 combines with J gene TRBJ1-5; 8 bases map to TRBD1. Germline CDR1 and CDR2: SGHTS and YDEGEE. The junction had 6 bases not matched to a gene; V was cut back by 2 bases and J by 5 bases. The CDR3 contains 15 residues. The CDR3 nucleotides are TGTGCCAGCAGCTTTGAAGACAGGGGCTATCAGCCCCAGCATTTT. It yields the protein CASSFEDRGYQPQHF.

This chain connects TRBV10-3 to TRBJ1-2, with 8 positions matching TRBD1. Germline CDR1 reads ENHRY; CDR2 reads SYGVKD. Losses at the gene ends were 6 bases for V and 8 bases for J; bases not matched to a gene: 8. The CDR3 totals 13 residues. The CDR3 DNA follows: TGTGCCATCAGCGGGGACAGGTCGAACGGCTACACCTTC. Its protein is CAISGDRSNGYTF.

The chain uses TRBV4-3 and TRBJ1-1; D is undetermined. The CDR3 extends over 13 amino acids. Germline lookup yields CDR1 LGHNA and CDR2 YSLEER. Trimming left V 3 bases short and J 4 bases short, with 9 bases between. CDR3 sequence reads: CASSHSPGTEAFF. CDR3 nucleotide sequence: TGCGCCAGCAGCCATTCTCCCGGCACTGAAGCTTTCTTT.